This TCR beta chain derives from a study of radiotherapy plus CTLA-4 blockade in lung cancer. Study background: Among enrolled patients, over 15% responded and 31% achieved disease control. Study-level points and caveats: Reports identified early blood T cell clone dynamics, with interferon-beta, as the best response predictor. After treatment with radiotherapy plus ipilimumab, TCR clones that came from the tumor expanded in blood.

Lung cancer patients with chemo-refractory metastatic non-small-cell disease were given focal radiation plus CTLA-4 blockade with ipilimumab. Points on this clone: Its antigen is currently unknown.

Assay used: immunoSEQ multiplex PCR; TCRdb lists only in-frame clones, some missing. The repertoire holds tens of thousands of clones, with about 87% as singletons. After removal of 4 bases from V and 3 bases from J, the junction contained 6 bases not matched to a gene. Germline assignment: CDR1 SGHTS and CDR2 YDEGEE. The CDR3 runs to 16 residues. The chain couples TRBV5-8 to TRBJ2-1; 11 bases align to TRBD2. The sample consisted of peripheral blood, taken from a patient treated with radiotherapy plus ipilimumab. The TCR originated in a human donor with non-small cell lung cancer that progressed on radiotherapy plus ipilimumab. In DNA, the CDR3 is TGTGCCAGCAGCCCTGGGACTAGCGGTATCTACAATGAGCAGTTCTTC. Protein product: CASSPGTSGIYNEQFF.